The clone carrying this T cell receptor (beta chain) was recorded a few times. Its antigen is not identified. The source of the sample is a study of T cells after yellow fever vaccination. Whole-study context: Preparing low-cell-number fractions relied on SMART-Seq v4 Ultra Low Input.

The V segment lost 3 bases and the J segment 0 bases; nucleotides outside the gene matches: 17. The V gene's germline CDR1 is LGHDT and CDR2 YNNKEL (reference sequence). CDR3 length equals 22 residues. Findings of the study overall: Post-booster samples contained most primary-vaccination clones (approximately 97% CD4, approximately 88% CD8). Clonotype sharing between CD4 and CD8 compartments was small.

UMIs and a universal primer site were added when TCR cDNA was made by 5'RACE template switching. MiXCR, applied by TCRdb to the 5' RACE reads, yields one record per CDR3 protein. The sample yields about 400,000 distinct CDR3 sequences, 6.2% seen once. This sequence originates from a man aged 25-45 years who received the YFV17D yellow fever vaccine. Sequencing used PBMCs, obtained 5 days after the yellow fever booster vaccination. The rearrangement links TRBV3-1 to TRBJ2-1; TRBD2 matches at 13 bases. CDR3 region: CASSQDLLGLAGVWRSYNEQFF. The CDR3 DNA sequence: TGTGCCAGCAGCCAGGATCTCCTAGGACTAGCGGGAGTTTGGCGCTCCTACAATGAGCAGTTCTTC.